Below are 27 T cell receptor beta chains sequenced from a single sample in a study of human T cells and chemical hapten exposure (dated by TCRdb to 2020 to 2023). The time point label here, explained by the study, means: patch test 2, 6 weeks after DPC sensitization. According to the study, the label for this sample's treatment or condition signals: therapeutic diphenylcyclopropenone sensitization with weekly scalp DPC. Library construction relied on RACE. The sequencer listed for this sample is NextSeq 500. TCRdb reprocessed the public reads (quality trimming at Q25 with fastp, clone calling with MiXCR) and kept in-frame beta chains. Duplicate CDR3 protein sequences are folded into a single record with the most common DNA and genes. In this sample the table shows about 26,000 distinct CDR3 sequences, 9.4% of which occur a single time. 6.6% of the sample goes to the ten largest clones. The input for sequencing was whole blood, taken in connection with sensitization to the hapten diphenylcyclopropenone (DPC). The source of these receptors is a man aged 25 to 45 with alopecia areata. Some clones in this sample may be carry-over from other donors' samples.

CDR3 sequence reads: CATDRTDSTYEQYF. The CDR3 coding sequence is TGTGCCACGGACAGGACAGATAGTACCTACGAGCAGTACTTC. The chain recombines TRBV10-3 with TRBJ2-7; 7 bases line up with TRBD1. CDR3 size: 14 residues. Germline CDR1 ENHRY, CDR2 SYGVKD. Germline trimming cut 10 bases from V and 2 bases from J; bases unmatched to any gene: 11.

In this sample, this clonotype turned up a few times. The chain has TRBV11-2 and TRBJ2-2; 11 bases fit TRBD2. This CDR3 spans 16 amino acids. Germline-derived CDR1 and CDR2 are SGHAT and FQNNGV. J lost 5 bases, V lost 4 bases, and 6 bases had no gene match. CDR3 DNA: TGTGCCAGCAGCTCAAACCTAGCGGGGGGAACCGGGGAGCTGTTTTTT. This translates into CASSSNLAGGTGELFF.

The sample holds many counts of this clonotype. The chain is built from TRBV18 and TRBJ1-2; no definite D call. Trimming cost V 1 base and J 0 bases, with 6 bases left between them. This CDR3 contains 14 residues. The germline CDR1 and CDR2 sequences are KGHSH and LQKENI. CDR3 nucleotide sequence: TGTGCCAGCTCACCACAGGGTACTAACTATGGCTACACCTTC. This codes for CASSPQGTNYGYTF.

This clonotype was recorded many times. The chain links TRBV5-1 to TRBJ2-3; 7 bases agree with TRBD1. Losses at the gene ends were 3 bases for V and 2 bases for J; bases not matched to a gene: 3. This CDR3 has 14 residues. The V gene's germline CDR1 is SGHRS and CDR2 YFSETQ. The CDR3 loop reads CASSSGTVTDTQYF. Written as DNA, the CDR3 is TGCGCCAGCAGCTCCGGGACAGTCACAGATACGCAGTATTTT.

This clonotype was recorded at least ten times. The CDR3 DNA is TGTGCCAGCAGTGGGGCCCGGGACGAGCAGTACTTC. This codes for CASSGARDEQYF. The chain couples TRBV12-3 or TRBV12-4 to TRBJ2-7; D is perhaps TRBD1 (5 bases). V lost 5 bases to trimming and J lost 5 bases, with 10 bases between them. This CDR3 has 12 amino acids.

This chain joins TRBV20-1 and TRBJ2-3; TRBD2 agrees at 7 bases. The CDR3 spans 15 residues. With 1 base clipped from V and 2 bases from J, the junction kept 6 bases outside the gene matches. Germline lookup yields CDR1 DFQATT and CDR2 SNEGSKA (reference sequence). CDR3 DNA sequence: TGCAGTGCTAGAGTTGGTAGCGGGCTCACAGATACGCAGTATTTT. Translation gives CSARVGSGLTDTQYF.

The genes are TRBV6-5 and TRBJ1-1, with a tentative D call TRBD1 (5 bases). Trimming pared 2 bases from V and 7 bases from J, leaving 17 bases between. The CDR3 extends over 15 amino acids. CDR1 is MNHEY and CDR2 is SVGAGI in the germline V gene. The CDR3 DNA is TGTGCCAGCAGTTACACCGGGCGTGGGGCCCATGAAGCTTTCTTT. Protein product: CASSYTGRGAHEAFF.

In this sample, this clonotype turned up a few times. This rearrangement joins TRBV11-2 to TRBJ2-2; D may be TRBD1 or TRBD2 (5 bases each). From germline, CDR1 is SGHAT and CDR2 FQNNGV. This CDR3 is 15 amino acids long. V dropped 2 bases and J dropped 7 bases, with 14 bases sitting between them. The CDR3 protein is CASSLLAGAGGELFF. CDR3 in DNA: TGTGCCAGCAGCTTACTGGCCGGGGCCGGCGGGGAGCTGTTTTTT.

This clonotype showed up many times. CDR3 nucleotide sequence: TGTGCCAGCAGTGATTCTGGAGGCGCGACCCAGTACTTC. Protein product: CASSDSGGATQYF. This chain links TRBV6-1 with TRBJ2-5; weak D call: TRBD2 (5 bases). The CDR3 spans 13 residues. Per germline, CDR1 MNHNS and CDR2 SASEGT. With 3 bases removed from V and 7 bases from J, the gap between germline ends came to 12 bases.

This clonotype was seen many times. The chain recombines TRBV20-1 with TRBJ1-3; D gene uncertain. From germline, CDR1 is DFQATT and CDR2 SNEGSKA (reference sequence). The V and J ends lost 6 bases and 2 bases respectively, with 11 bases between them. The CDR3 runs 13 residues. The CDR3 DNA is TGCAGTGCCCGCGGCACCGCTGGAAACACCATATATTTT. Its translation is CSARGTAGNTIYF.

This clonotype showed up many times. This chain links TRBV4-3 with TRBJ2-2; D not certain. This CDR3 contains 13 residues. The V gene lost 0 bases and the J gene lost 13 bases, with 12 bases spanning the gap. Germline V gives CDR1 LGHNA, CDR2 YSLEER. The CDR3 nucleotides read TGCGCCAGCAGCCAAGAGCCATCTTGGAGGCTGTTTTTT. It yields the protein CASSQEPSWRLFF.

This chain links TRBV29-1 with TRBJ2-7; D uncertain. Germline V gene data show CDR1 as SQVTM and CDR2 as ANQGSEA. CDR3 size: 11 residues. The V end was cut by 5 bases, the J end by 0 bases, with 5 bases between. CDR3 loop: CSVQSSYEQYF. CDR3 DNA sequence: TGCAGCGTTCAGAGCTCCTACGAGCAGTACTTC.

This clonotype was counted a few times. This chain uses TRBV2 with TRBJ2-7; tentatively, D is TRBD2 (6 bases). Germline lookup yields CDR1 SNHLY and CDR2 FYNNEI. Trimming took 3 bases from V and 1 from J, leaving 16 bases between them. There are 16 residues in the CDR3. CDR3 residues: CASSDMVMGRSYEQYF. The CDR3 DNA follows: TGTGCCAGCAGTGACATGGTTATGGGGAGGTCCTACGAGCAGTACTTC.

The V call is TRBV5-6, the J call TRBJ2-5, with TRBD1 matching over 12 bases. The CDR3 covers 14 residues. Germline V CDR1 and CDR2: SGHDT, YYEEEE. J lost 4 bases, V lost 4 bases, and 2 bases had no gene match. CDR3 DNA: TGTGCCAGCAGCACGGGACAGGGGGCAGAGACCCAGTACTTC. It specifies CASSTGQGAETQYF.

The chain combines TRBV19 with TRBJ1-5; D call uncertain. Looked up from germline, CDR1 is LNHDA and CDR2 is SQIVND (reference sequence). The CDR3 runs 11 residues. V lost 7 bases and J 8 bases, leaving 9 bases between the germline ends. This CDR3 is CASMETEPQHF. Here the CDR3 DNA reads TGTGCCAGTATGGAGACGGAGCCCCAGCATTTT.

This clonotype was counted a few times. The CDR3 protein is CASSHGANTEAFF. CDR3 bases: TGCGCCAGCAGCCACGGGGCGAACACTGAAGCTTTCTTT. V and J are TRBV5-1 and TRBJ1-1; maybe TRBD1 (5 bases). Trimming removed 4 bases at V and 1 base at J, with 8 bases between. This CDR3 is built from 13 residues. Germline assignment: CDR1 SGHRS and CDR2 YFSETQ.

This clonotype has a count of ten or more. The genes are TRBV29-1 and TRBJ2-5; D is possibly TRBD1 (6 bases). Germline lookup yields CDR1 SQVTM and CDR2 ANQGSEA. The V gene lost 5 bases and the J gene lost 1 base, with 8 bases spanning the gap. This CDR3 is built from 12 residues. The CDR3 DNA reads as TGCAGCGTTCGGACAGTCCAAGAGACCCAGTACTTC. Its protein product is CSVRTVQETQYF.

This clonotype has just a few counts. The chain is built from TRBV11-2 and TRBJ1-4; tentatively, D is TRBD1 (5 bases). The CDR3 loop spans 17 amino acids. Germline lookup yields CDR1 SGHAT and CDR2 FQNNGV. Trimming removed 4 bases from V and 4 bases from J, with 19 bases in between. DNA for the CDR3: TGTGCCAGCAGCTCCGGGACGGATACCAGTGGTAATGAAAAACTGTTTTTT. It specifies CASSSGTDTSGNEKLFF.

This clonotype is categorized as medium-sized. This chain joins TRBV7-2 and TRBJ2-3; D is tentatively TRBD1 or TRBD2 (5 bases each). Germline CDR1 reads SGHTA; CDR2 reads FQGNSA. V was clipped by 5 bases and J by 2 bases, with 20 bases between them. This CDR3 spans 17 amino acids. The CDR3 nucleotides are TGTGCCAGCAGCAAGCGTCGGGACCATCCCCCCACAGATACGCAGTATTTT. As protein: CASSKRRDHPPTDTQYF. Looking up the rest from reference TRBV7-2 and TRBJ2-3 gives the full variable domain: GAGVSQSPSNKVTEKGKDVELRCDPISGHTALYWYRQSLGQGLEFLIYFQGNSAPDKSGLPSDRFSAERTGGSVSTLTIQRTQQEDSAVYLCASSKRRDHPPTDTQYFGPGTRLTVL.

Many counts were recorded for this clonotype. CDR3 DNA: TGCGCCAGCAGCTTTGGGGCGCAGACCAACTTTGAAGCTTTCTTT. Encoded protein: CASSFGAQTNFEAFF. The V and J genes are TRBV5-1 and TRBJ1-1; D possibly corresponds to TRBD1 (5 bases). The germline gives CDR1 SGHRS, CDR2 YFSETQ. The CDR3 spans 15 residues. Trimming took off 2 bases at V and 7 bases at J, with 18 bases between the two ends.

In its sample, this clonotype was seen a few times. V gene TRBV9 combines with J gene TRBJ1-1; 8 bases agree with TRBD1. Trimming cost V 4 bases and J 4 bases; bases outside gene matches: 9. CDR3 length equals 15 residues. CDR1 is SGDLS, CDR2 YYNGEE, per germline. The CDR3 region has the DNA TGTGCCAGCAGCTTCTTGGACAGGGCTGGCACTGAAGCTTTCTTT. Its translation is CASSFLDRAGTEAFF.

This clonotype has just a few counts. The chain employs TRBV21-1 and TRBJ2-6. TRBV21-1 is reported as a pseudogene. The CDR3 covers 16 residues. This CDR3 is CASSNRVFSGANVLTF. The CDR3, as DNA: TGTGCCAGCAGCAATAGGGTTTTCTCTGGGGCCAACGTCCTGACTTTC.

The sample holds a few counts of this clonotype. This sequence joins TRBV4-3 and TRBJ1-1; the match to TRBD1 covers 7 bases. Per germline, CDR1 LGHNA and CDR2 YSLEER. This CDR3 region has 18 residues. V was pared by 1 base and J by 4 bases, with 15 bases of the junction left unmatched. The CDR3 DNA reads TGCGCCAGCAGCCAAGTCCAAGGCACCGCAGGGGGTAGCACTGAAGCTTTCTTT. Protein product: CASSQVQGTAGGSTEAFF.

In this sample, this clonotype turned up many times. V and J are TRBV18 and TRBJ1-5; D uncertain. The germline CDR1 and CDR2 sequences are KGHSH and LQKENI. Trimming removed 6 bases from V and 4 bases from J, with 13 bases in between. CDR3 size: 14 residues. The CDR3 is CASSLGSKNQPQHF. The CDR3 nucleotides read TGTGCCAGCTCGTTGGGATCAAAGAATCAGCCCCAGCATTTT.

This clonotype was counted only a few times. This chain links TRBV19 with TRBJ2-1; D may be TRBD2 (6 bases). The germline V and J ends were trimmed by 1 base and 0 bases, with 13 bases remaining between them. CDR3 length equals 17 residues. Germline V gene sequence: CDR1 LNHDA, CDR2 SQIVND (reference sequence). The CDR3 region is CASSIVGLSGSYNEQFF. In DNA, the CDR3 is TGTGCCAGTAGTATAGTGGGGCTTAGCGGCTCCTACAATGAGCAGTTCTTC. The full variable domain, in which reference TRBV19 and TRBJ2-1 provide the parts outside the CDR3, is DGGITQSPKYLFRKEGQNVTLSCEQNLNHDAMYWYRQDPGQGLRLIYYSQIVNDFQKGDIAEGYSVSREKKESFPLTVTSAQKNPTAFYLCASSIVGLSGSYNEQFFGPGTRLTVL.

At least ten counts were recorded for this clonotype. The genes are TRBV30 and TRBJ1-5; D not certain. Germline loops: CDR1 GTSNPN, CDR2 SVGIG (reference sequence). The V end lost 2 bases, the J end lost 7 bases, and 12 bases lay between the germline ends. The CDR3 totals 13 residues. As DNA, the CDR3 is TGTGCCTGGAGTATCGGGGTAGGGCAGCCCCAGCATTTT. The encoded protein is CAWSIGVGQPQHF.

This clonotype counts as medium-sized (0.01 to 0.1%). CDR3 amino acids: CASSEEGSGPTEAFF. DNA for the CDR3: TGTGCCAGCAGTGAGGAGGGGTCCGGGCCCACTGAAGCTTTCTTT. The V and J genes are TRBV6-1 and TRBJ1-1, with D perhaps matching TRBD1 (5 bases). V was pared by 3 bases and J by 4 bases, with 15 bases between. Germline CDR1 and CDR2: MNHNS and SASEGT. CDR3 length: 15 amino acids.